The 15 T cell receptor beta chains below all came from one sample that was sequenced in a study of blood T cell repertoires in COVID-19. Assay used: immunoSEQ multiplex PCR; TCRdb lists only in-frame clones, some missing. The table has around 93,000 clones, about four fifths seen once. The sequencing input was peripheral blood. The receptors were sampled from a man at least 80 years old with acute or convalescent COVID-19.

This clone showed up just a few times. The chain links TRBV28 to TRBJ1-6; 11 nucleotides align to TRBD1. J was trimmed by 9 bases and V by 5 bases; bases with no gene match: 3. The CDR3 has 14 amino acids. Looked up from germline, CDR1 is MDHEN and CDR2 is SYDVKM. CDR3 DNA sequence: TGTGCCAGCAGTGTGGGGACAGGGGGTTCACCCCTCCACTTT. This encodes CASSVGTGGSPLHF.

V and J are TRBV29-1 and TRBJ2-2, with D perhaps TRBD2 (5 bases). V was trimmed by 5 bases and J by 5 bases, leaving 9 bases between them. The CDR3 loop spans 12 amino acids. In germline, CDR1 is SQVTM, CDR2 ANQGSEA. The CDR3 sequence: CSVREGTGELFF. For the CDR3, the DNA is TGCAGCGTTCGGGAAGGGACCGGGGAGCTGTTTTTT.

In this sample, this clone turned up once. The chain is built from TRBV27 and TRBJ1-4, with D possibly being TRBD1 (6 bases). Trimming took off 2 bases at V and 8 bases at J, with 12 bases between the two ends. The CDR3 extends over 14 amino acids. Germline CDR1 and CDR2: MNHEY and SMNVEV (reference sequence). CDR3 bases: TGTGCCAGCAGTTTAGCAGGGGTGGGAGAAAAACTGTTTTTT. The encoded protein is CASSLAGVGEKLFF.

J is TRBJ2-3 and V is TRBV18; 11 bases match TRBD2. Per the germline V gene, CDR1 is KGHSH and CDR2 is LQKENI. V lost 6 bases and J lost 2; bases outside the gene matches: 4. The CDR3 contains 15 residues. CDR3 region: CASSRTSGPTDTQYF. The CDR3, as DNA: TGTGCCAGCTCTCGGACTAGCGGGCCCACAGATACGCAGTATTTT.

The chain is built from TRBV28 and TRBJ1-5, with 11 positions matching TRBD1. CDR1 and CDR2 from the germline V gene are MDHEN and SYDVKM. The CDR3 runs 19 residues. V gave up 4 bases and J gave up 0 bases; unmatched junction bases: 11. The CDR3 sequence is CASSSPRDRGGFSNQPQHF. The DNA of the CDR3 is TGTGCCAGCAGTTCCCCCAGGGACAGGGGGGGGTTTAGCAATCAGCCCCAGCATTTT.

The chain carries TRBV10-2 and TRBJ1-6; D unclear. V was clipped by 4 bases and J by 0 bases, with 13 bases between them. The CDR3 loop spans 17 amino acids. From germline, CDR1 is WSHSY and CDR2 SAAADI. The CDR3 spells CASSADITSSYNSPLHF. CDR3 DNA: TGCGCCAGCAGTGCCGACATAACGAGCTCCTATAATTCACCCCTCCACTTT.

The chain couples TRBV12-3 or TRBV12-4 to TRBJ2-1; D may be TRBD2 (5 bases). This CDR3 contains 13 residues. V gave up 3 bases and J gave up 8 bases, with 11 bases separating them. The CDR3 DNA is TGTGCCAGCAGTTTCTCCTCGAGGGATGAGCAGTTCTTC. Amino acids: CASSFSSRDEQFF.

This clone was counted only a few times. The gene calls are TRBV10-2 and TRBJ2-5; 12 bases are a match to TRBD2. The CDR3 spans 16 residues. After removal of 6 bases from V and 5 bases from J, the junction contained 10 bases not matched to a gene. CDR1 and CDR2 (germline): WSHSY, SAAADI. CDR3 protein: CASRERLAGVGETQYF. The DNA for the CDR3 is TGCGCCAGCAGGGAGAGACTAGCGGGAGTCGGGGAGACCCAGTACTTC.

The chain employs TRBV5-1 and TRBJ2-3; 9 bases align to TRBD2. The CDR3 spans 18 residues. The V and J ends lost 0 bases and 0 bases, in that order; junction bases with no gene match: 8. Germline CDR1 is SGHRS and CDR2 is YFSETQ. Written as DNA, the CDR3 is TGCGCCAGCAGCTTGGAGCTAGCGGGAACCCCTAGCACAGATACGCAGTATTTT. Translating it yields CASSLELAGTPSTDTQYF.

This chain connects TRBV6-4 to TRBJ2-2, with TRBD2 as a possible D gene (5 bases). Trimming took off 0 bases at V and 6 bases at J, with 8 bases between the two ends. There are 14 residues in the CDR3. Germline V gene data show CDR1 as MRHNA and CDR2 as SNTAGT. CDR3 loop: CASSDSEVPGELFF. The DNA of the CDR3 is TGTGCCAGCAGTGACTCGGAGGTCCCCGGGGAGCTGTTTTTT.

The J gene is TRBJ2-1, the V gene TRBV3-1 (or the pseudogene TRBV3-2); D is uncertain. Germline CDR1 and CDR2: LGHDT and YNNKEL (reference sequence). The V gene lost 1 base and the J gene lost 8 bases, with 24 bases spanning the gap. The CDR3 has 18 residues. The CDR3 region has the DNA TGTGCCAGCAGCCAAGTTAGCCAAGAGGTAGCAAGAGAGGATGAGCAGTTCTTC. Amino acid sequence: CASSQVSQEVAREDEQFF.

This clone was seen only once. The rearrangement links TRBV5-6 to TRBJ2-3; 7 nucleotides align to TRBD1. Germline lookup yields CDR1 SGHDT and CDR2 YYEEEE. V gave up 4 bases and J gave up 0 bases; unmatched junction bases: 8. The CDR3 loop spans 16 amino acids. CDR3: CASSLFRTGSTDTQYF. For the CDR3, the DNA is TGTGCCAGCAGCCTTTTTCGGACAGGCAGCACAGATACGCAGTATTTT.

The rearrangement uses TRBV30 and TRBJ2-7; 9 bases line up with TRBD2. V lost 7 bases, J lost 1 base, and 8 bases stayed unmatched. Germline V gene lookup returns CDR1 GTSNPN and CDR2 SVGIG (reference sequence). This CDR3 spans 14 amino acids. DNA of the CDR3: TGTGCCTCGGCGGGGGGGGGCCCTTCCTACGAGCAGTACTTC. This codes for CASAGGGPSYEQYF.

This clone was seen more than once but under ten times. The CDR3 spells CASMAKASGFTEKLFF. Written as DNA, the CDR3 is TGTGCCAGTATGGCGAAGGCATCCGGGTTCACTGAAAAACTGTTTTTT. V is TRBV19 and J is TRBJ1-4; unclear D gene. V was clipped by 7 bases and J by 7 bases, with 22 bases between them. The CDR3 is 16 residues long. Looked up from germline, CDR1 is LNHDA and CDR2 is SQIVND (reference sequence).

The genes are TRBV18 and TRBJ2-7; 16 nucleotides agree with TRBD2. The ends lost 6 bases at V and 2 bases at J; junction bases unmatched: 10. This CDR3 has 18 residues. Germline V lookup: CDR1 KGHSH, CDR2 LQKENI. In DNA, the CDR3 is TGTGCCAGCTCTCCCGGGACTAGCGGGGGGGCCTTCACCTACGAGCAGTACTTC. Residues: CASSPGTSGGAFTYEQYF.